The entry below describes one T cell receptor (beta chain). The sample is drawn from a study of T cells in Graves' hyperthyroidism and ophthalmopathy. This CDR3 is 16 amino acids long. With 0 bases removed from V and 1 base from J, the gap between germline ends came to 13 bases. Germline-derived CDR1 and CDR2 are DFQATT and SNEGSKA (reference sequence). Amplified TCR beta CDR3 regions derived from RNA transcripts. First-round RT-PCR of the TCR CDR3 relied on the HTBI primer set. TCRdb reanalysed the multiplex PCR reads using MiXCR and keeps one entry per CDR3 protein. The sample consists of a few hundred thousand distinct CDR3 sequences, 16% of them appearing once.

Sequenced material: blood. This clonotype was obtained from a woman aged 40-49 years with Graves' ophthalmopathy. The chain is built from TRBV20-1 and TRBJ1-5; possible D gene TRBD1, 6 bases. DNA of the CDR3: TGCAGTGCTAGAGAACAGGGTCGGGGGAGCAATCAGCCCCAGCATTTT. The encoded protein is CSAREQGRGSNQPQHF.